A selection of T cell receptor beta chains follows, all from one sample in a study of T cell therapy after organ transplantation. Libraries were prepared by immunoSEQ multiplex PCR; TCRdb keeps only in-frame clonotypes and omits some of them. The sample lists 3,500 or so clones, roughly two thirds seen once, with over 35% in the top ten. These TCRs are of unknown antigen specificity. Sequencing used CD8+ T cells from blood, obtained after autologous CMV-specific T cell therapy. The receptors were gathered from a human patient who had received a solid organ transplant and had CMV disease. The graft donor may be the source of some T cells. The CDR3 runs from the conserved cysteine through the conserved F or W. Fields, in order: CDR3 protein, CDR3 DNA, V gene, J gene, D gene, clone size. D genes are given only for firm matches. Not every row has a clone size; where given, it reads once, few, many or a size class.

CDR3aa: CASSLSASPERDEQYF; CDR3nt: TGTGCCAGCAGTTTAAGTGCGAGTCCGGAGAGGGACGAGCAGTACTTC; v_gene: TRBV2; j_gene: TRBJ2-7; d_gene: .; abundance: .
CDR3aa: CAISESGSGSTNEQFF; CDR3nt: TGTGCCATCAGTGAGTCAGGTAGCGGGAGTACGAATGAGCAGTTCTTC; v_gene: TRBV10-3; j_gene: TRBJ2-1; d_gene: TRBD2; abundance: .
CDR3aa: CASSPDPGETQYF; CDR3nt: TGTGCCAGCAGCCCGGATCCTGGGGAGACCCAGTACTTC; v_gene: TRBV7-9; j_gene: TRBJ2-5; d_gene: .; abundance: .
CDR3aa: CASSVVPAGDGGGTGELFF; CDR3nt: TGTGCCAGCAGCGTAGTTCCCGCGGGAGATGGGGGGGGCACCGGGGAGCTGTTTTTT; v_gene: TRBV9; j_gene: TRBJ2-2; d_gene: TRBD2; abundance: medium-sized
CDR3aa: CASSLNAPEEWAPLSYEQYF; CDR3nt: TGTGCCAGCAGCTTAAACGCCCCGGAGGAGTGGGCGCCCCTCTCCTACGAGCAGTACTTC; v_gene: TRBV7-3; j_gene: TRBJ2-7; d_gene: .; abundance: once
CDR3aa: CASSPSSGDTQYF; CDR3nt: TGTGCCAGCAGCCCCTCCTCAGGGGATACGCAGTATTTT; v_gene: TRBV7-3; j_gene: TRBJ2-3; d_gene: .; abundance: .
CDR3aa: CASSAQGAYEQYF; CDR3nt: TGTGCCAGTAGTGCACAGGGGGCCTACGAGCAGTACTTC; v_gene: TRBV19; j_gene: TRBJ2-7; d_gene: TRBD1; abundance: .
CDR3aa: CASSTAGTWNYEQYF; CDR3nt: TGTGCCAGCTCGACCGCGGGGACTTGGAACTACGAGCAGTACTTC; v_gene: TRBV18; j_gene: TRBJ2-7; d_gene: .; abundance: .
CDR3aa: CASSQGSGSVQETQYF; CDR3nt: TGTGCCAGCAGCCAAGGTAGCGGGTCGGTCCAAGAGACCCAGTACTTC; v_gene: TRBV4-2; j_gene: TRBJ2-5; d_gene: TRBD2; abundance: .
CDR3aa: CATSPRPYSNQPQHF; CDR3nt: TGTGCCACCAGCCCCCGTCCTTATAGCAATCAGCCCCAGCATTTT; v_gene: TRBV15; j_gene: TRBJ1-5; d_gene: .; abundance: few
CDR3aa: CASSQLSGHEQYF; CDR3nt: TGTGCCAGCAGCCAACTATCAGGGCACGAGCAGTACTTC; v_gene: TRBV6-5; j_gene: TRBJ2-7; d_gene: .; abundance: .
CDR3aa: CASSVEPGEETQYF; CDR3nt: TGTGCCAGCAGCGTAGAACCAGGGGAAGAGACCCAGTACTTC; v_gene: TRBV9; j_gene: TRBJ2-5; d_gene: .; abundance: .
CDR3aa: CASSSRQGTSGYTDTQYF; CDR3nt: TGTGCCAGCAGCTCGAGACAGGGGACTAGCGGATACACAGATACGCAGTATTTT; v_gene: TRBV5-6; j_gene: TRBJ2-3; d_gene: TRBD2; abundance: few
CDR3aa: CASSLSRRNTQYF; CDR3nt: TGTGCCAGCAGTTTATCCAGGAGGAATACGCAGTATTTT; v_gene: TRBV27; j_gene: TRBJ2-3; d_gene: .; abundance: .
CDR3aa: CASSQEAGAITGELFF; CDR3nt: TGCGCCAGCAGCCAAGAGGCGGGAGCGATCACCGGGGAGCTGTTTTTT; v_gene: TRBV4-1; j_gene: TRBJ2-2; d_gene: TRBD2; abundance: medium-sized
CDR3aa: CASSLVSGGPTYEQYF; CDR3nt: TGTGCCAGCAGCTTAGTGTCAGGGGGGCCCACCTACGAGCAGTACTTC; v_gene: TRBV7-9; j_gene: TRBJ2-7; d_gene: .; abundance: .
CDR3aa: CASSYADGDEQYF; CDR3nt: TGTGCCAGCAGTTATGCGGACGGCGACGAGCAGTACTTC; v_gene: TRBV9; j_gene: TRBJ2-7; d_gene: .; abundance: .
CDR3aa: CASSLEQGSETQYF; CDR3nt: TGTGCCAGCAGCTTAGAACAGGGTTCAGAGACCCAGTACTTC; v_gene: TRBV11-2; j_gene: TRBJ2-5; d_gene: .; abundance: once
CDR3aa: CASTRQAVQETQYF; CDR3nt: TGTGCCAGCACCCGACAGGCCGTACAAGAGACCCAGTACTTC; v_gene: TRBV9; j_gene: TRBJ2-5; d_gene: .; abundance: .
CDR3aa: CASSLWRNEQFF; CDR3nt: TGTGCCAGCAGCTTGTGGCGGAATGAGCAGTTCTTC; v_gene: TRBV5-4; j_gene: TRBJ2-1; d_gene: .; abundance: .
CDR3aa: CASSLIPAGLGQFF; CDR3nt: TGTGCCAGCAGTTTAATCCCTGCCGGACTAGGGCAGTTCTTC; v_gene: TRBV27; j_gene: TRBJ2-1; d_gene: TRBD2; abundance: .